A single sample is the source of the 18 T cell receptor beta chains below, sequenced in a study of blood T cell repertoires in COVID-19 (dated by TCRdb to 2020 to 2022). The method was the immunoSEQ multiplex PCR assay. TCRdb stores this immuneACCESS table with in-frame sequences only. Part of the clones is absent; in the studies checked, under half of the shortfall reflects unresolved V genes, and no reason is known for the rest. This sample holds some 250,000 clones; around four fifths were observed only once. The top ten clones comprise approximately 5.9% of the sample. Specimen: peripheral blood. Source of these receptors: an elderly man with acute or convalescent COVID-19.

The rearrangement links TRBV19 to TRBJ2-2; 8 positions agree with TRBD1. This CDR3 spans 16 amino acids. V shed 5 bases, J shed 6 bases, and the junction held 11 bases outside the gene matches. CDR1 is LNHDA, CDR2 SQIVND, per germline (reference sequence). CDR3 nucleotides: TGTGCCAGTAGTGACCGCCGGACAGGGAGGCCCGGGGAGCTGTTTTTT. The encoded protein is CASSDRRTGRPGELFF.

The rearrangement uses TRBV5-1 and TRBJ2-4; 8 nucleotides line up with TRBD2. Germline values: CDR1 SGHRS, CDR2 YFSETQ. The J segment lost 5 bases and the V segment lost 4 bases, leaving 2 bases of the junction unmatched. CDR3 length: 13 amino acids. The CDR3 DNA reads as TGCGCCAGCAGCCCGGGAGGGCAAAACATTCAGTACTTC. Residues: CASSPGGQNIQYF.

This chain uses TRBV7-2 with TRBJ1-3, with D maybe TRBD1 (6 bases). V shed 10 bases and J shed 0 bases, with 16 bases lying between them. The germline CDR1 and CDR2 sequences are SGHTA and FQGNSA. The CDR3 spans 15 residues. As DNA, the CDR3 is TGTGCCACCAACCCCCAGGGGTTCTCTGGAAACACCATATATTTT. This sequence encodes CATNPQGFSGNTIYF.

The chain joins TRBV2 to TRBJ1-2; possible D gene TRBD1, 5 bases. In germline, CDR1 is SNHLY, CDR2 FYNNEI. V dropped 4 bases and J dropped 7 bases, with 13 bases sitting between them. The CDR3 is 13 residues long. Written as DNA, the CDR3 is TGTGCCAGCAGTGTATCAGGGAATAGTGGCTACACCTTC. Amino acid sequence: CASSVSGNSGYTF.

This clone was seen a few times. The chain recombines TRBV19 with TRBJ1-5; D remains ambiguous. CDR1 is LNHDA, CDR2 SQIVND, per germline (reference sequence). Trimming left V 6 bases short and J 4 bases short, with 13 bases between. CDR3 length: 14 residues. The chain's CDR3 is CASSTSDWNQPQHF. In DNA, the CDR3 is TGTGCCAGTAGCACTTCCGACTGGAATCAGCCCCAGCATTTT.

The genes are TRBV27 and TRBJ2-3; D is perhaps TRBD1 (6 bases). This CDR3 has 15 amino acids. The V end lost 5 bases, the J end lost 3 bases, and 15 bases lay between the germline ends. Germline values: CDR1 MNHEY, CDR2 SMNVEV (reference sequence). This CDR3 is CASSPRQVRTDTQYF. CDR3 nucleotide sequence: TGTGCCAGCAGTCCCCGACAGGTCCGGACAGATACGCAGTATTTT.

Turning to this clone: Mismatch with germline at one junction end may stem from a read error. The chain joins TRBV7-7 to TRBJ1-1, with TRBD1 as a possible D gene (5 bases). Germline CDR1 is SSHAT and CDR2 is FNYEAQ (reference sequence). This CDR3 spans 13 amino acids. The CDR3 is CASSQDRNTEAFF. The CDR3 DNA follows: TGTGCTAGCAGCCAAGACAGGAACACTGAAGCTTTCTTT.

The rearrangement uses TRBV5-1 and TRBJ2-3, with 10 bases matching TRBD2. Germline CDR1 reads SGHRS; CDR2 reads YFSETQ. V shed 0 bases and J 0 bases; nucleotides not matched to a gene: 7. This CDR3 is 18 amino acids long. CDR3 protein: CASSLASSGRTSTDTQYF. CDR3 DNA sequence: TGCGCCAGCAGCTTGGCCTCTAGCGGGAGAACTAGCACAGATACGCAGTATTTT.

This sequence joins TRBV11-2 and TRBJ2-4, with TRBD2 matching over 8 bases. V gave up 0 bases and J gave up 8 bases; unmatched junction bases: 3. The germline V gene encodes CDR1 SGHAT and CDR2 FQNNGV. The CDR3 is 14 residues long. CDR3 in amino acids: CASSLESGSYIQYF. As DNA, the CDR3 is TGTGCCAGCAGCTTAGAGAGCGGGAGTTACATTCAGTACTTC.

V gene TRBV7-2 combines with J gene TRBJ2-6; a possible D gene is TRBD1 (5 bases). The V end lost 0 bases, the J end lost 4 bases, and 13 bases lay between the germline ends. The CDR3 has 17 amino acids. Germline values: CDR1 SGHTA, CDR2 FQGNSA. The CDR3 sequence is CASSLASQGTGANVLTF. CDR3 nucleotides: TGTGCCAGCAGCTTAGCGTCTCAGGGTACCGGGGCCAACGTCCTGACTTTC.

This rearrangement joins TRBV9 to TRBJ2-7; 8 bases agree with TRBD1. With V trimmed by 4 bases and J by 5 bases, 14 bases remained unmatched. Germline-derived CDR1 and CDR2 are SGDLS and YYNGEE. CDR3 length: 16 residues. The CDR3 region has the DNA TGTGCCAGCAGCCCACGGACAGGGCGAGGGGGCGACGAGCAGTACTTC. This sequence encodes CASSPRTGRGGDEQYF.

The CDR3 DNA is TGCAGCGGGCGACAGGGGTGGGAGACCCAGTACTTC. Translated: CSGRQGWETQYF. The V gene is TRBV29-1, the J gene TRBJ2-5; 8 bases are shared with TRBD1. Germline lookup yields CDR1 SQVTM and CDR2 ANQGSEA. V gave up 7 bases and J gave up 5 bases; unmatched junction bases: 6. The CDR3 extends over 12 amino acids.

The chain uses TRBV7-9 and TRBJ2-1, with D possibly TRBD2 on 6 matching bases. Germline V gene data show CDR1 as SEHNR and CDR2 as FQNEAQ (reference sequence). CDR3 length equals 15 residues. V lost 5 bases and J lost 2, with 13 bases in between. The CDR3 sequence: CASSPGSSTYNEQFF. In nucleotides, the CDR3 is TGTGCCAGCAGCCCCGGGAGTTCAACCTACAATGAGCAGTTCTTC.

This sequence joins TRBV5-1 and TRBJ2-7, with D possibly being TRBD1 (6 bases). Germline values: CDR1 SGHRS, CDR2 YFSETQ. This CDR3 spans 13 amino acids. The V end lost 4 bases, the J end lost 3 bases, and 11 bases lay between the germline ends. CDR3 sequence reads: CASSMTGIYEQYF. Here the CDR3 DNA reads TGCGCCAGCAGCATGACAGGTATCTACGAGCAGTACTTC.

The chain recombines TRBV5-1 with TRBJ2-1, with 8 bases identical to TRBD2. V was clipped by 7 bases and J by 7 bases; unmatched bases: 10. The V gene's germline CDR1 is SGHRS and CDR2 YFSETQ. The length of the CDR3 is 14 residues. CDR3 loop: CASGQTTSGNEQFF. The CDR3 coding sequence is TGCGCCAGCGGCCAAACTACTAGCGGAAATGAGCAGTTCTTC.

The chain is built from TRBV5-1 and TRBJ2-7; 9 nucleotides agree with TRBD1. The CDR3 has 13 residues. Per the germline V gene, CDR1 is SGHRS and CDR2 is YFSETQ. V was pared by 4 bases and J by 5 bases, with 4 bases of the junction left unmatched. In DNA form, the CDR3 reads TGCGCCAGCAGCCCCGGGACAGGGAACGAGCAGTACTTC. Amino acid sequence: CASSPGTGNEQYF.

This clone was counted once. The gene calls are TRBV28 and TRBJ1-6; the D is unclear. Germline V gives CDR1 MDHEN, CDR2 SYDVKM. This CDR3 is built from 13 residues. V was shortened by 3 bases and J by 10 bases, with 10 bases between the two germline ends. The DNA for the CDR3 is TGTGCCAGCAGTTTCCAAGCGGGATCACCCCTCCACTTT. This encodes CASSFQAGSPLHF.

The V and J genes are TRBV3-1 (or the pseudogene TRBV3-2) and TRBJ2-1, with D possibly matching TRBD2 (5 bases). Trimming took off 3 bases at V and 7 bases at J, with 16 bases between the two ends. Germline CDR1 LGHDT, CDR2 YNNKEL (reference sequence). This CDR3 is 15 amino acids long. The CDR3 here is CASSQRAPRKNEQFF. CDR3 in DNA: TGTGCCAGCAGCCAGAGGGCCCCCAGGAAGAATGAGCAGTTCTTC.